Sequencing of this T cell receptor beta chain was carried out in a study of control samples from healthy donors and cancer patients. Sequenced by immunoSEQ multiplex PCR; TCRdb stores in-frame clones only, minus some. The sample lists approximately 88,000 clones, approximately 90% occurring once. V lost 0 bases and J 0 bases, leaving 20 bases between the germline ends. This CDR3 contains 19 residues. The V gene's germline CDR1 is SGHVS and CDR2 FNYEAQ. This chain uses TRBV7-6 with TRBJ1-1; D remains ambiguous. The source is a young woman in good health. The material sequenced was blood. DNA for the CDR3: TGTGCCAGCAGCTTAGCGGCGAGGAATTTAATAGGGATGAACACTGAAGCTTTCTTT. Translated: CASSLAARNLIGMNTEAFF.